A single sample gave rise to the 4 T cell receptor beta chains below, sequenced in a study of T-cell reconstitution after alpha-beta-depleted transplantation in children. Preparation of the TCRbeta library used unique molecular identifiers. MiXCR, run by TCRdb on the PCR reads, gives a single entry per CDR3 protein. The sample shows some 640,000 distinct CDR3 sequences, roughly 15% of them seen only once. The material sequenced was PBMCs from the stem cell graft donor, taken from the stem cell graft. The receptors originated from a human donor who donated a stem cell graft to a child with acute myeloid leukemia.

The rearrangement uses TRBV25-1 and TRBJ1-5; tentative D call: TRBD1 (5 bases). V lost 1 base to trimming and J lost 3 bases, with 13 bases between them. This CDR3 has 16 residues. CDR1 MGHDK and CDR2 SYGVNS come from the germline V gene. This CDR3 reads CASSESAGDNNQPQHF. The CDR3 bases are TGTGCCAGCAGTGAATCCGCGGGGGATAACAATCAGCCCCAGCATTTT.

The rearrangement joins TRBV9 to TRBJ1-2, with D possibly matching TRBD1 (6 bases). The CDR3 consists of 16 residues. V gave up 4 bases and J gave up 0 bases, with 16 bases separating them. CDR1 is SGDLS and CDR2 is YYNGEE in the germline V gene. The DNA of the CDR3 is TGTGCCAGCAGCACCCCCGGGGGCACCTCTAACTATGGCTACACCTTC. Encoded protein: CASSTPGGTSNYGYTF.

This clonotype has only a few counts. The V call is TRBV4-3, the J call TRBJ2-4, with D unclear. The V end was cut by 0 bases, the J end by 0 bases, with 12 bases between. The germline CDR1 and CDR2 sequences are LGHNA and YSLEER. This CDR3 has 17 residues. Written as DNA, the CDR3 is TGCGCCAGCAGCCAAGATTATTGGAGATTAGCCAAAAACATTCAGTACTTC. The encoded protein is CASSQDYWRLAKNIQYF.

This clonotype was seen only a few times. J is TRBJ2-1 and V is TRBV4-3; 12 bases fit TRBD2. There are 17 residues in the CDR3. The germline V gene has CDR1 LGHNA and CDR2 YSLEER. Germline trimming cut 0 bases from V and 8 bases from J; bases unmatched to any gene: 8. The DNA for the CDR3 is TGCGCCAGCAGCCAAGAAGCCCCTAGCGGGGGGGCCGATGAGCAGTTCTTC. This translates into CASSQEAPSGGADEQFF.